The source of this T cell receptor (beta chain) is a study of blood T cell repertoires in COVID-19. Background on the study: The cDNA or gDNA used as material had been derived from T cells, B-cell-depleted T cells, or PBMCs.

The V segment lost 0 bases and the J segment 9 bases; nucleotides outside the gene matches: 7. Looked up from germline, CDR1 is SGHNT and CDR2 is YYREEE (reference sequence). This CDR3 is built from 15 residues. The method was immunoSEQ multiplex PCR; TCRdb's version includes in-frame clones alone and lacks a portion of them. The table has about 290,000 clones, 89% seen once; the top ten hold 1.5% to 2%. The age range of participants was about 18 to 100 years, with residence in approximately 25 US areas. Allocation to cohorts depended on clinical history reported by the participants. Recovered status applied to Cohort 3 donors who had two consecutive negative PCRs. It also applied to those with clearance or with symptom resolution.

Input material: PBMCs or T cells enriched from blood (not recorded which). This clonotype originated in a woman aged 40 to 50 who had recovered from COVID-19. The chain combines TRBV5-4 with TRBJ2-1; 9 bases are a match to TRBD2. In DNA, the CDR3 is TGTGCCAGCAGCTTGGGACTAGCGGCCACCTCTGAGCAGTTCTTC. This sequence encodes CASSLGLAATSEQFF.